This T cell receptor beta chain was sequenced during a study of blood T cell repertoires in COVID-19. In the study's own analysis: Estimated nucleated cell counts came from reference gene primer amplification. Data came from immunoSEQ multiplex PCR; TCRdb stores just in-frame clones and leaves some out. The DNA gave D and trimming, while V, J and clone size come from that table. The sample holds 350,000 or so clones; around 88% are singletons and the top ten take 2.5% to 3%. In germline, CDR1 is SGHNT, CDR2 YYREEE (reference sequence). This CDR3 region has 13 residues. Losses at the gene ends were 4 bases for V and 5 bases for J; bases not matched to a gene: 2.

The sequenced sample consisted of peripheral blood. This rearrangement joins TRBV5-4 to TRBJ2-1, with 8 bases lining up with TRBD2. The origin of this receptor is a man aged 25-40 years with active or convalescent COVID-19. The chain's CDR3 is CASSRGLDNEQFF. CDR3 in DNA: TGTGCCAGCAGCAGGGGACTAGACAATGAGCAGTTCTTC.